The clone carrying this TCR beta chain has a single count. Its antigen is not identified. The CDR3 is made up of 17 amino acids. Germline assignment: CDR1 LGHNA and CDR2 YNFKEQ. V lost 1 base, J lost 2 bases, and 7 bases stayed unmatched. The data were produced by immunoSEQ multiplex PCR, yet TCRdb's version contains in-frame clones alone and is incomplete. Of about 49,000 clones in the sample, roughly 81% were seen once. The data stem from a study of radiotherapy plus CTLA-4 blockade in lung cancer. Study-level results: In blood, TCR clones derived from the tumor expanded after radiotherapy plus ipilimumab.

The TCR sequence derives from a human donor with non-small cell lung cancer whose response to radiotherapy plus ipilimumab could not be evaluated. The chain joins TRBV4-2 to TRBJ2-4, with 8 nucleotides matching TRBD2. Source: peripheral blood, taken from a patient treated with radiotherapy plus ipilimumab. The CDR3 loop is CASSQAVLAASKNIQYF. In nucleotides, the CDR3 is TGTGCCAGCAGCCAAGCAGTACTAGCGGCTTCCAAAAACATTCAGTACTTC.